The clone carrying this T cell receptor (beta chain) has just a few counts. This sample is drawn from a study of blood T cell repertoires in COVID-19. Whole-study context: From the United States, Italy and Spain came samples of acute and convalescent COVID-19. T cells, B-cell-depleted T cells, or PBMCs provided the cDNA or gDNA that served as material.

Original processing notes: For nucleated cells, counts were estimated from reference gene primer amplification. Assay: immunoSEQ multiplex PCR; the TCRdb copy retains only in-frame clones and omits some. The D gene and trimming were derived from the DNA, and the V and J assignments and clone size from that table. The table includes some 73,000 clones, roughly 84% detected once. With 3 bases clipped from V and 2 bases from J, the junction kept 4 bases outside the gene matches. The CDR3 runs 15 residues. Germline assignment: CDR1 PRHDT and CDR2 FYEKMQ (reference sequence). This sequence was found in a human donor in a cohort sampled during active COVID-19. The V and J genes are TRBV13 and TRBJ2-7; 10 nucleotides agree with TRBD1. The sequencing sample was made of peripheral blood. The CDR3 DNA reads as TGTGCCAGCAGCTTCCGGACAGGGGGACCCTACGAGCAGTACTTC. Its protein product is CASSFRTGGPYEQYF.